This is a list of T cell receptor beta chains from one sample in a study of T cells in Graves' hyperthyroidism and ophthalmopathy. TCRdb ran MiXCR on the multiplex PCR reads and lists one entry per CDR3 protein. The sample lists 600,000 to 650,000 distinct CDR3 sequences; 15% to 20% were seen once. The source material was blood. These receptors were taken from a woman aged 25 to 45 with Graves' hyperthyroidism. CDR3s include the opening cysteine and the closing phenylalanine or tryptophan. A D gene is named only where the DNA matches it firmly. Size values are once, few and many counts, or a class for expanded clones, and some rows have none.

TRBJ2-7 | NA | TRBV7-9 | 14 | NA | CASTPGVASYEQYF | TGTGCCAGCACCCCCGGGGTGGCGTCCTACGAGCAGTACTTC
TRBJ2-7 | NA | TRBV5-1 | 11 | NA | CASSSGYEQHF | TGCGCCAGCAGCTCGGGTTACGAGCAGCACTTC
TRBJ1-4 | NA | TRBV12-3/TRBV12-4 | 14 | TRBD1 | CASSPEQGGEKLFF | TGTGCCAGCAGTCCAGAACAGGGGGGGGAAAAACTGTTTTTT
TRBJ2-1 | NA | TRBV4-3 | 18 | TRBD2 | CASSYRLAGGPPYNEQFF | TGCGCCAGCAGCTATAGACTAGCGGGAGGGCCTCCCTACAATGAGCAGTTCTTC
TRBJ1-2 | many | TRBV2 | 14 | TRBD1 | CASRGQGMGYGYTF | TGTGCCAGCAGGGGACAGGGGATGGGATATGGCTACACCTTC
TRBJ1-3 | NA | TRBV28 | 13 | NA | CASSLMIGNTIYF | TGTGCCAGCAGTCTCATGATTGGAAACACCATATATTTT
TRBJ2-5 | many | TRBV6-1 | 14 | TRBD1 | CASSDRQGLETQYF | TGTGCCAGCAGTGATCGACAGGGTCTGGAGACCCAGTACTTC
TRBJ2-3 | few | TRBV24-1 | 14 | NA | CATSDPTGTDTQYF | TGTGCCACCAGTGACCCGACTGGCACAGATACGCAGTATTTT
TRBJ2-7 | many | TRBV20-1 | 13 | NA | CSARGIGEYEQYF | TGCAGTGCTAGAGGGATCGGAGAATACGAGCAGTACTTC
TRBJ2-5 | many | TRBV28 | 15 | TRBD1 | CASSPRTGGGETQYF | TGTGCCAGCAGTCCTCGGACAGGGGGGGGAGAGACCCAGTACTTC
TRBJ1-1 | many | TRBV12-3/TRBV12-4 | 14 | NA | CASSRSGQRSEAFF | TGTGCCAGCAGTAGATCGGGGCAGCGGAGTGAAGCTTTCTTT
TRBJ1-4 | many | TRBV6-1 | 15 | NA | CASTWSGESREKLFF | TGTGCCAGCACCTGGTCGGGGGAATCTCGGGAAAAACTGTTTTTT
TRBJ2-5 | many | TRBV28 | 16 | TRBD1 | CASSLLTGDPSKTQYF | TGTGCCAGCAGTTTATTGACAGGGGATCCTAGTAAGACCCAGTACTTC
TRBJ2-4 | NA | TRBV29-1 | 13 | TRBD2 | CSASGGGKNIQYF | TGCAGCGCCTCGGGGGGAGGGAAGAACATTCAGTACTTC
TRBJ2-1 | few | TRBV5-1 | 13 | NA | CASRAGLYNEQFF | TGCGCCAGCAGGGCGGGGTTATACAATGAGCAGTTCTTC
TRBJ2-4 | NA | TRBV18 | 16 | NA | CASSLFGSLAKNIQYF | TGTGCCAGCTCACTATTCGGGAGCCTAGCCAAAAACATTCAGTACTTC
TRBJ1-3 | few | TRBV30 | 19 | TRBD1 | CAWSARWGQPLFSGNTIYF | TGTGCCTGGAGTGCCCGGTGGGGACAGCCTCTTTTCTCTGGAAACACCATATATTTT
TRBJ2-3 | many | TRBV20-1 | 16 | TRBD2 | CSARPIAGGSTDTQYF | TGCAGTGCTAGACCGATAGCGGGAGGGAGCACAGATACGCAGTATTTT
TRBJ2-1 | NA | TRBV5-1 | 13 | NA | CASSLGTFGEQFF | TGCGCCAGCAGCTTAGGGACGTTTGGTGAGCAGTTCTTC
TRBJ2-7 | many | TRBV28 | 16 | TRBD2 | CASRDSGRSTPYEQYF | TGTGCCAGCAGAGATAGCGGGAGGTCCACCCCCTACGAGCAGTACTTC
TRBJ2-3 | many | TRBV12-3/TRBV12-4 | 17 | TRBD2 | CASSPGTSGSYPDTQYF | TGTGCCAGCAGTCCCGGGACTAGCGGGAGTTATCCAGATACGCAGTATTTT
TRBJ2-1 | many | TRBV11-3 | 17 | TRBD2 | CASSFLTSGDSYNEQFF | TGTGCCAGCAGCTTCCTGACTAGCGGTGACTCCTACAATGAGCAGTTCTTC
TRBJ1-2 | many | TRBV27 | 13 | NA | CASSLSGTGGYTF | TGTGCCAGCAGTTTGTCGGGAACCGGGGGCTACACCTTC
TRBJ2-1 | many | TRBV2 | 15 | TRBD2 | CASSESSGRAREQFF | TGTGCCAGCAGTGAATCTAGCGGGAGGGCCCGGGAGCAGTTCTTC
TRBJ2-7 | many | TRBV5-1 | 12 | NA | CASRRGIGEQYF | TGCGCCAGCAGAAGGGGAATTGGCGAGCAGTACTTC
TRBJ2-2 | few | TRBV7-8 | 15 | TRBD1 | CASSQRQGNTGELFF | TGTGCCAGCAGCCAAAGACAGGGAAACACCGGGGAGCTGTTTTTT
TRBJ1-2 | NA | TRBV28 | 16 | TRBD1 | CASSFGRGQNNYGYTF | TGTGCCAGCAGTTTCGGCAGGGGGCAGAACAACTATGGCTACACCTTC
TRBJ2-5 | many | TRBV20-1 | 14 | TRBD2 | CSAGTSGYQETQYF | TGCAGTGCCGGGACTAGCGGGTACCAAGAGACCCAGTACTTC
TRBJ2-1 | many | TRBV20-1 | 13 | TRBD2 | CSAPKGLAGVQFF | TGCAGTGCTCCAAAAGGGCTAGCGGGGGTTCAGTTCTTC
TRBJ2-2 | NA | TRBV13 | 14 | NA | CASSPSRATGELFF | TGTGCCAGCAGCCCCTCCAGGGCCACCGGGGAGCTGTTTTTT
TRBJ2-5 | NA | TRBV6-1 | 16 | NA | CASTPGWLQGEETQYF | TGTGCCAGCACCCCTGGATGGCTCCAAGGGGAGGAGACCCAGTACTTC
TRBJ2-5 | few | TRBV7-3 | 15 | TRBD1 | CASSGTGDRYETQYF | TGTGCCAGCAGCGGCACAGGGGACCGGTATGAGACCCAGTACTTC
TRBJ1-1 | many | TRBV30 | 15 | NA | CAWSRKRNWVTEAFF | TGTGCCTGGAGTCGTAAACGGAATTGGGTCACTGAAGCTTTCTTT
TRBJ1-3 | NA | TRBV7-2 | 15 | NA | CASSADDYSGNTIYF | TGTGCCAGCAGCGCCGACGATTACTCTGGAAACACCATATATTTT
TRBJ2-1 | NA | TRBV24-1 | 14 | NA | CATKQGGTYNEQFF | TGTGCCACCAAACAGGGAGGAACCTACAATGAGCAGTTCTTC
TRBJ2-2 | NA | TRBV30 | 16 | NA | CAWSRTSGSAPGSCFF | NA
TRBJ2-7 | NA | TRBV20-1 | 16 | TRBD2 | CSATEGTSGVSYEQYF | TGCAGTGCTACCGAAGGGACTAGCGGGGTGTCCTACGAGCAGTACTTC
TRBJ2-7 | many | TRBV28 | 15 | TRBD2 | CASSTRLAGFYEQYF | TGTGCCAGCAGTACCCGACTAGCGGGGTTCTACGAGCAGTACTTC
TRBJ2-3 | many | TRBV6-1 | 14 | NA | CASSERWGTDTQYF | TGTGCCAGCAGTGAACGGTGGGGCACAGATACGCAGTATTTT
TRBJ2-5 | many | TRBV2 | 13 | NA | CASLFGDPSTQYF | TGTGCCAGCTTATTCGGGGACCCCTCGACCCAGTACTTC
TRBJ1-3 | NA | TRBV7-2 | 10 | NA | CASKGDTIYF | TGTGCCAGCAAAGGGGACACCATATATTTT
TRBJ1-4 | few | TRBV27 | 18 | NA | CASSILGDTSATNEKLFF | TGTGCCAGCAGCATCCTAGGGGACACATCAGCAACTAATGAAAAACTGTTTTTT
TRBJ1-5 | NA | TRBV7-2 | 17 | NA | CASSLRWGLSQDQPQHF | TGTGCCAGCAGCTTAAGGTGGGGGCTCTCCCAGGATCAGCCCCAGCATTTT
TRBJ2-1 | NA | TRBV6-2/TRBV6-3 | 16 | TRBD1 | CASSPLRTGSYNEQFF | TGTGCCAGCAGCCCCCTGCGGACAGGCTCCTACAATGAGCAGTTCTTC
TRBJ2-1 | many | TRBV30 | 15 | NA | CAWSKKGKPYNEQFF | TGTGCCTGGAGTAAAAAGGGGAAACCTTACAATGAGCAGTTCTTC
TRBJ2-7 | NA | TRBV30 | 14 | TRBD2 | CAWSVRGSSHEQYF | TGTGCCTGGAGTGTACGCGGGAGTTCCCACGAGCAGTACTTC
TRBJ2-5 | few | TRBV5-1 | 13 | NA | CASSFGHGETQYF | TGCGCCAGCAGCTTTGGCCACGGGGAGACCCAGTACTTC
TRBJ1-1 | many | TRBV2 | 13 | NA | CASKLSSPNEAFF | TGTGCCAGCAAGCTTAGTAGTCCTAATGAAGCTTTCTTT
TRBJ1-2 | NA | TRBV9 | 16 | TRBD1 | CASSVDWGQGVYGYAF | TGTGCCAGCAGCGTAGATTGGGGACAGGGCGTCTATGGCTACGCCTTC